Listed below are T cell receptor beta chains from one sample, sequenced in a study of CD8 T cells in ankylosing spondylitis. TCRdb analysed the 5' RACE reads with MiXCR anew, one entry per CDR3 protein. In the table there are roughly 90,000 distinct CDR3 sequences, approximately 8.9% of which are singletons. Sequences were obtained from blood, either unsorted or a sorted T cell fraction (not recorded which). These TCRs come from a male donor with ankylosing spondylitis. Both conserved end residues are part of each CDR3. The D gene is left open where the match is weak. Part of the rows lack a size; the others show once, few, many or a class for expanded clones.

CDR3 DNA: TGCGCCAGCAGCGGGGCCCACACCGGGGAGCTGTTTTTT
CDR3 protein: CASSGAHTGELFF
D gene: NA
J gene: TRBJ2-2
V gene: TRBV4-1
clone size: few

CDR3 DNA: TGTGCCAGCAGTTTGGCGATCCTGGTTGAGCAGTTCTTC
CDR3 protein: CASSLAILVEQFF
D gene: NA
J gene: TRBJ2-1
V gene: TRBV12-3/TRBV12-4
clone size: many

CDR3 DNA: TGTGCCAGTAGTATTGGGGGGGGGAATGAGCAGTTCTTC
CDR3 protein: CASSIGGGNEQFF
D gene: TRBD2
J gene: TRBJ2-1
V gene: TRBV19
clone size: once

CDR3 DNA: TGTGCCAGCAGTTTGGGGATACTAAGCACAGATACGCAGTATTTT
CDR3 protein: CASSLGILSTDTQYF
D gene: NA
J gene: TRBJ2-3
V gene: TRBV27
clone size: many

CDR3 DNA: TGCGCCAGCAGCCACGTCCTTCTTGAGACCCAGTACTTC
CDR3 protein: CASSHVLLETQYF
D gene: NA
J gene: TRBJ2-5
V gene: TRBV4-1
clone size: NA

CDR3 DNA: TGCAGTGCTAGGCCTCTGGCGGAGTCCTACGAGCAGTACTTC
CDR3 protein: CSARPLAESYEQYF
D gene: NA
J gene: TRBJ2-7
V gene: TRBV20-1
clone size: few

CDR3 DNA: TGTGCCAGCAGCTCGGGACTAGCACTAAAGAGGGATCGGGAGCTGTTTTTT
CDR3 protein: CASSSGLALKRDRELFF
D gene: TRBD2
J gene: TRBJ2-2
V gene: TRBV7-8
clone size: few

CDR3 DNA: TGTGCCTGGACCCCGGGCAGCTCCTACGAGCAGTACTTC
CDR3 protein: CAWTPGSSYEQYF
D gene: NA
J gene: TRBJ2-7
V gene: TRBV30
clone size: few

CDR3 DNA: TGTGCCAGCTCCGACAGGGGCCCCTACAATGAGCAGTTCTTC
CDR3 protein: CASSDRGPYNEQFF
D gene: TRBD1
J gene: TRBJ2-1
V gene: TRBV27
clone size: NA

CDR3 DNA: TGTGCCAGCATCCCACGATTGACTAGCGGTAACACAGATACGCAGTATTTT
CDR3 protein: CASIPRLTSGNTDTQYF
D gene: TRBD2
J gene: TRBJ2-3
V gene: TRBV6-1
clone size: few

CDR3 DNA: TGTGCCAGCAGTTCAGACGGGAACGCTAGGGATACGCAGTATTTT
CDR3 protein: CASSSDGNARDTQYF
D gene: NA
J gene: TRBJ2-3
V gene: TRBV27
clone size: NA

CDR3 DNA: TGTGCCACCAGTCGGGACAGCAAACTCTACGAGCAGTACTTC
CDR3 protein: CATSRDSKLYEQYF
D gene: TRBD1
J gene: TRBJ2-7
V gene: TRBV10-3
clone size: few

CDR3 DNA: TGCGCCAGCAGCGATGGGACTAGCGGCACAGATACGCAGTATTTT
CDR3 protein: CASSDGTSGTDTQYF
D gene: TRBD2
J gene: TRBJ2-3
V gene: TRBV5-1
clone size: many

CDR3 DNA: TGTGCCAGCAGCTTGTGGGGTTCAGGCACAGATACGCAGTATTTT
CDR3 protein: CASSLWGSGTDTQYF
D gene: NA
J gene: TRBJ2-3
V gene: TRBV7-9
clone size: NA

CDR3 DNA: TGCAGCGTTGTTGGTGGCGAGACCCAGTACTTC
CDR3 protein: CSVVGGETQYF
D gene: NA
J gene: TRBJ2-5
V gene: TRBV29-1
clone size: few

CDR3 DNA: TGTGCCAGCAGCTTTAGACAGGGGGCTGGAAACACCATATATTTT
CDR3 protein: CASSFRQGAGNTIYF
D gene: TRBD1
J gene: TRBJ1-3
V gene: TRBV11-2
clone size: NA

CDR3 DNA: TGCAGCGTTGGAGGGGGGGGACAGAAACTGAACACTGAAGCTTTCTTT
CDR3 protein: CSVGGGGQKLNTEAFF
D gene: TRBD1
J gene: TRBJ1-1
V gene: TRBV29-1
clone size: NA

CDR3 DNA: TGCGCCAGCAGCTCTGGGACTAGCGTTAATCACAATGAGCAGTTCTTC
CDR3 protein: CASSSGTSVNHNEQFF
D gene: TRBD2
J gene: TRBJ2-1
V gene: TRBV5-1
clone size: many

CDR3 DNA: TGTGCCAGCAGTTTCGGCAGAGTGGGGACTGAAGCTTTCTTT
CDR3 protein: CASSFGRVGTEAFF
D gene: NA
J gene: TRBJ1-1
V gene: TRBV12-3/TRBV12-4
clone size: few

CDR3 DNA: TGTGCCAGCAGTGCTGTGGGACAGGACATTAACTATGGCTACACCTTC
CDR3 protein: CASSAVGQDINYGYTF
D gene: TRBD1
J gene: TRBJ1-2
V gene: TRBV6-1
clone size: NA

CDR3 DNA: TGTGCCAGCAGCTTGGGGAGTTTCAATGAGCAGTTCTTC
CDR3 protein: CASSLGSFNEQFF
D gene: NA
J gene: TRBJ2-1
V gene: TRBV5-6
clone size: NA

CDR3 DNA: TGCAGTGCTAGACTGAATGGGGGCCTAGCGGAGCTACGCAATGAGCAGTTCTTC
CDR3 protein: CSARLNGGLAELRNEQFF
D gene: NA
J gene: TRBJ2-1
V gene: TRBV20-1
clone size: many

CDR3 DNA: TGCAGCGTTGAAACCGGGACAGGTAGGACTGAAGCTTTCTTT
CDR3 protein: CSVETGTGRTEAFF
D gene: TRBD1
J gene: TRBJ1-1
V gene: TRBV29-1
clone size: many

CDR3 DNA: TGTGCCAGCAGCTTAACGCTAGCGGGAGGTGGCTACAATGAGCAGTTCTTC
CDR3 protein: CASSLTLAGGGYNEQFF
D gene: TRBD2
J gene: TRBJ2-1
V gene: TRBV7-2
clone size: NA

CDR3 DNA: TGTGCCAGCAGTTCCTTTAATTACAATGAGCAGTTCTTC
CDR3 protein: CASSSFNYNEQFF
D gene: NA
J gene: TRBJ2-1
V gene: TRBV7-9
clone size: few

CDR3 DNA: TGTGCCAGCAGTCACCGGGACAGTTTAGCTGGTTACGAGCAGTACTTC
CDR3 protein: CASSHRDSLAGYEQYF
D gene: TRBD1
J gene: TRBJ2-7
V gene: TRBV6-2/TRBV6-3
clone size: NA

CDR3 DNA: TGCGCCAGCAGCTTGGGACTGGAGCAGTACTTC
CDR3 protein: CASSLGLEQYF
D gene: NA
J gene: TRBJ2-7
V gene: TRBV5-1
clone size: NA

CDR3 DNA: TGCGCCAGCGGGTGGGAGTCCGGGGAGCTGTTTTTT
CDR3 protein: CASGWESGELFF
D gene: NA
J gene: TRBJ2-2
V gene: TRBV5-1
clone size: NA

CDR3 DNA: TGTGCCAGCACTCAAGGGGGCGTGAACACTGAAGCTTTCTTT
CDR3 protein: CASTQGGVNTEAFF
D gene: TRBD1
J gene: TRBJ1-1
V gene: TRBV12-3/TRBV12-4
clone size: few

CDR3 DNA: TGTGCCACCAGTGTTCCCGGGGAGCTGTTTTTT
CDR3 protein: CATSVPGELFF
D gene: NA
J gene: TRBJ2-2
V gene: TRBV24-1
clone size: few

CDR3 DNA: TGTGCCAGCAGTTTAGGCCCACATAGCAATCAGCCCCAGCATTTT
CDR3 protein: CASSLGPHSNQPQHF
D gene: NA
J gene: TRBJ1-5
V gene: TRBV12-3/TRBV12-4
clone size: many

CDR3 DNA: TGTGCCAGCAGCTTAGAAGTAAAAATAGATACGCAGTATTTT
CDR3 protein: CASSLEVKIDTQYF
D gene: NA
J gene: TRBJ2-3
V gene: TRBV5-5
clone size: NA

CDR3 DNA: TGTGCCAGCAGACCCTGGCAGACTAGCGGGAAAGAGACCCAGTACTTC
CDR3 protein: CASRPWQTSGKETQYF
D gene: TRBD2
J gene: TRBJ2-5
V gene: TRBV3-1
clone size: few

CDR3 DNA: TGCAGTGCTAGAAAAGAGACTAGCGACTACAATGAGCAGTTCTTC
CDR3 protein: CSARKETSDYNEQFF
D gene: TRBD2
J gene: TRBJ2-1
V gene: TRBV20-1
clone size: many

CDR3 DNA: TGTGCCAGCTCCCCTTTGGGGGGAGGGACTGAAGCTTTCTTT
CDR3 protein: CASSPLGGGTEAFF
D gene: NA
J gene: TRBJ1-1
V gene: TRBV7-9
clone size: NA

CDR3 DNA: TGCGCCAGCAGCTTGGGACAGGGGGCGCGAGATACGCAGTATTTT
CDR3 protein: CASSLGQGARDTQYF
D gene: TRBD1
J gene: TRBJ2-3
V gene: TRBV5-1
clone size: NA

CDR3 DNA: TGTGCCAGCAGCTCCCACCTCACTAGCGGGAAAGAAGCGGTCTACAATGAGCAGTTCTTC
CDR3 protein: CASSSHLTSGKEAVYNEQFF
D gene: TRBD2
J gene: TRBJ2-1
V gene: TRBV7-8
clone size: many

CDR3 DNA: TGTGCCAGCAGCTTGCGAGTCATATACTCTGGGGCCAACGTCCTGACTTTC
CDR3 protein: CASSLRVIYSGANVLTF
D gene: NA
J gene: TRBJ2-6
V gene: TRBV5-6
clone size: NA

CDR3 DNA: TGCAGTGCCTCGGGGGGGGGCGCAAACACCATATATTTT
CDR3 protein: CSASGGGANTIYF
D gene: NA
J gene: TRBJ1-3
V gene: TRBV20-1
clone size: few

CDR3 DNA: TGTGCCAGCAGCTTAGATAAAGGGACACCCTACAATGAGCAGTTCTTC
CDR3 protein: CASSLDKGTPYNEQFF
D gene: NA
J gene: TRBJ2-1
V gene: TRBV11-3
clone size: few

CDR3 DNA: TGTGCCACCAGCAGAGAGTCGGTCAGGATGAACACTGAAGCTTTCTTT
CDR3 protein: CATSRESVRMNTEAFF
D gene: NA
J gene: TRBJ1-1
V gene: TRBV15
clone size: once

CDR3 DNA: TGTGCCAGCAGCTTGGCAGGGTCAACTGAAGCTTTCTTT
CDR3 protein: CASSLAGSTEAFF
D gene: NA
J gene: TRBJ1-1
V gene: TRBV5-6
clone size: few

CDR3 DNA: TGCAGTGTCCGCTGGGGGCCTGAAGCTTTCTTT
CDR3 protein: CSVRWGPEAFF
D gene: NA
J gene: TRBJ1-1
V gene: TRBV20-1
clone size: many

CDR3 DNA: TGTGCCAGCAGTTCTTCAACTAGCGGGAGGTCCATTCAGTACTTC
CDR3 protein: CASSSSTSGRSIQYF
D gene: TRBD2
J gene: TRBJ2-4
V gene: TRBV27
clone size: few

CDR3 DNA: TGTGCCAGCAGCTTAGAACAGGCCCATCAGCCCCAGCATTTT
CDR3 protein: CASSLEQAHQPQHF
D gene: NA
J gene: TRBJ1-5
V gene: TRBV7-8
clone size: NA